What follows are 5 T cell receptor beta chains derived from one specimen sequenced in a study of shared clonotypes between healthy human individuals. Libraries were prepared by immunoSEQ multiplex PCR; TCRdb keeps only in-frame clonotypes and omits some of them. The data show fewer than 400,000 clones, with less than 85% seen just once and 10% held by the top ten. The sample comprised memory CD4+ T cells sorted from blood. As for subset: CD45RA-negative fraction. These receptors were taken from a man aged 25 to 45 in good health.

On this clone: Sequence at one end of the junction differs from germline and may be a read error. The chain carries TRBV7-9 and TRBJ2-1, with D maybe TRBD2 (5 bases). The V gene's germline CDR1 is SEHNR and CDR2 FQNEAQ (reference sequence). The CDR3 has 15 amino acids. CDR3 protein: CASSPRLSSYSEQFF. The CDR3 region has the DNA TGTGCCAGCAGCCCACGATTATCTAGCTACAGTGAGCAGTTCTTC.

This sequence joins TRBV6-5 and TRBJ1-2; D not certain. Germline V gene data show CDR1 as MNHEY and CDR2 as SVGAGI. The CDR3 loop spans 14 amino acids. Trimming removed 2 bases from V and 8 bases from J, with 15 bases in between. This CDR3 reads CASSYGQPHTGYTF. In nucleotides, the CDR3 is TGTGCCAGCAGTTACGGCCAGCCCCACACGGGCTACACCTTC.

The chain employs TRBV28 and TRBJ1-5; D possibly corresponds to TRBD1 (6 bases). Germline V gene data show CDR1 as MDHEN and CDR2 as SYDVKM. The V and J ends lost 4 bases and 6 bases respectively, with 10 bases between them. This CDR3 has 13 residues. The CDR3 bases are TGTGCCAGCAGTTGGGTCAGGGGTCAGCCCCAGCATTTT. This gives the protein CASSWVRGQPQHF.

This chain uses TRBV14 with TRBJ2-5; 10 bases agree with TRBD2. Germline values: CDR1 SGHDN, CDR2 FVKESK. This CDR3 region has 15 residues. Trimming took 2 bases from V and 5 from J; bases not matched to a gene: 5. The CDR3 region is CASSQPLAGQETQYF. The CDR3 DNA reads as TGTGCCAGCAGCCAACCACTAGCGGGACAGGAGACCCAGTACTTC.

V and J are TRBV19 and TRBJ1-2; no definite D call. Germline V gene lookup returns CDR1 LNHDA and CDR2 SQIVND (reference sequence). The CDR3 totals 11 residues. The V end was cut by 7 bases, the J end by 7 bases, with 10 bases between. CDR3 amino acids: CASTSESGYTF. In DNA form, the CDR3 reads TGTGCCAGTACGTCCGAAAGTGGCTACACCTTC. Full variable domain (missing parts from reference TRBV19 and TRBJ1-2): DGGITQSPKYLFRKEGQNVTLSCEQNLNHDAMYWYRQDPGQGLRLIYYSQIVNDFQKGDIAEGYSVSREKKESFPLTVTSAQKNPTAFYLCASTSESGYTFGSGTRLTVV.